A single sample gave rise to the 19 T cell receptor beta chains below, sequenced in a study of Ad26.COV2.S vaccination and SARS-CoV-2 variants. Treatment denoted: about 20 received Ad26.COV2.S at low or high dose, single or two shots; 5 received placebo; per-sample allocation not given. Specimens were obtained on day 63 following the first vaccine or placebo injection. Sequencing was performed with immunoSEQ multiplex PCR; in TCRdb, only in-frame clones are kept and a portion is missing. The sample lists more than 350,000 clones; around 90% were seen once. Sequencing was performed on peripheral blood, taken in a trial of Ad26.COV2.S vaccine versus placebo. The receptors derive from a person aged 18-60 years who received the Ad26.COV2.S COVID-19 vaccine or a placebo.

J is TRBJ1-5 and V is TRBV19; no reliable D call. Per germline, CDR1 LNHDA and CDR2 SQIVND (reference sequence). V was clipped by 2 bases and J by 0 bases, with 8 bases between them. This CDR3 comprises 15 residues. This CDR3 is CASSINRNSNQPQHF. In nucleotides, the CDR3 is TGTGCCAGTAGTATAAACAGAAATAGCAATCAGCCCCAGCATTTT.

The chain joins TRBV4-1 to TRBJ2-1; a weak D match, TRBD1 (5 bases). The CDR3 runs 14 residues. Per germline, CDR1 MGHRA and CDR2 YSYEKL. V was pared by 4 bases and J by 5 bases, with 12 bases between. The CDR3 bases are TGCGCCAGCAGCCCCCGGCAGGGCCACAATGAGCAGTTCTTC. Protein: CASSPRQGHNEQFF.

CDR3 protein: CASSLSSGVTQYF. The CDR3 DNA is TGTGCCAGCAGCTTGAGTAGCGGGGTAACCCAGTACTTC. V is TRBV7-8 and J is TRBJ2-5; 8 positions agree with TRBD2. CDR1 and CDR2 from the germline V gene are SGHVS and FQNEAQ. The CDR3 runs to 13 residues. Trimming took 3 bases from V and 8 from J; bases not matched to a gene: 5.

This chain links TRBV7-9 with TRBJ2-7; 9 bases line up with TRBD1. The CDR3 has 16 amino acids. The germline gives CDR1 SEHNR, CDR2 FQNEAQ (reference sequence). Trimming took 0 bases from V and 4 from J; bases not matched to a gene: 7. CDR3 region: CASSLAGTGLGYEQYF. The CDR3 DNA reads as TGTGCCAGCAGCTTAGCCGGGACAGGGTTGGGGTACGAGCAGTACTTC.

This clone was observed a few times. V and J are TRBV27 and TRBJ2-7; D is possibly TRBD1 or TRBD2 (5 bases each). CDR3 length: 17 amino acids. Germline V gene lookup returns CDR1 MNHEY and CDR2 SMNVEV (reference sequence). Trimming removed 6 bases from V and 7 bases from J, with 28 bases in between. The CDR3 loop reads CASRFGDPTASLWEQYF. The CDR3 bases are TGTGCCAGCAGATTCGGGGACCCAACCGCTTCCCTTTGGGAGCAGTACTTC.

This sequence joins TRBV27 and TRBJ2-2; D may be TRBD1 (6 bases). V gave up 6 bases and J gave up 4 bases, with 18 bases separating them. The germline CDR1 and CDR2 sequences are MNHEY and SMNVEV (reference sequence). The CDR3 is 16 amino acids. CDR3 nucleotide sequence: TGTGCCAGCAGCCTTATAACAGGGTTGGTCACCGGGGAGCTGTTTTTT. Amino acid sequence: CASSLITGLVTGELFF.

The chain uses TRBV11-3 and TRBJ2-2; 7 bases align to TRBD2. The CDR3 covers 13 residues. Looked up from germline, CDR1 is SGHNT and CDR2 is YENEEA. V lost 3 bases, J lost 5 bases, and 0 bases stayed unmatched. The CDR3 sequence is CASSFGGTGELFF. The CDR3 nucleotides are TGTGCCAGCAGCTTCGGGGGGACCGGGGAGCTGTTTTTT.

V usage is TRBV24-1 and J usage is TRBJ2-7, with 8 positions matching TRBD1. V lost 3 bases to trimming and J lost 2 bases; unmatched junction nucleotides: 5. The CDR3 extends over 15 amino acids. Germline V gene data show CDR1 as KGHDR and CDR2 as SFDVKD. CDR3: CATSDPGTGPYEQYF. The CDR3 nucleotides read TGTGCCACCAGTGATCCCGGGACAGGACCCTACGAGCAGTACTTC.

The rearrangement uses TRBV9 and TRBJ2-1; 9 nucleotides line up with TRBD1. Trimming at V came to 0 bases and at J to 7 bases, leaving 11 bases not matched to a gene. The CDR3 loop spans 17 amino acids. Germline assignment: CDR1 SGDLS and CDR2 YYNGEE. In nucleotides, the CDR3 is TGTGCCAGCAGCGTAGCTTCGGGACAGGGAGGACAAAATGAGCAGTTCTTC. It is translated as CASSVASGQGGQNEQFF.

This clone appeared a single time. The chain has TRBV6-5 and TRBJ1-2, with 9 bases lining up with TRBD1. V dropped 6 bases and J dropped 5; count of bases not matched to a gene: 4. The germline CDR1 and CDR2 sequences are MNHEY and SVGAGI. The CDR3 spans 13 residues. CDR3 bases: TGTGCCAGCAGGGGACAGGGTTGGTATGGCTACACCTTC. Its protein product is CASRGQGWYGYTF.

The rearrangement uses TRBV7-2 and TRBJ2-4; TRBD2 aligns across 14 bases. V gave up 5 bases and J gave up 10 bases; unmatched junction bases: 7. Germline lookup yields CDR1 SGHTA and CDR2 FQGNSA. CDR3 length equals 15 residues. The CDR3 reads CASSDIGTSGSIQYF. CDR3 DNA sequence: TGTGCCAGCAGCGATATCGGGACTAGCGGGAGTATTCAGTACTTC. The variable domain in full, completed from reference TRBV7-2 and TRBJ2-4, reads GAGVSQSPSNKVTEKGKDVELRCDPISGHTALYWYRQSLGQGLEFLIYFQGNSAPDKSGLPSDRFSAERTGGSVSTLTIQRTQQEDSAVYLCASSDIGTSGSIQYFGAGTRLSVL.

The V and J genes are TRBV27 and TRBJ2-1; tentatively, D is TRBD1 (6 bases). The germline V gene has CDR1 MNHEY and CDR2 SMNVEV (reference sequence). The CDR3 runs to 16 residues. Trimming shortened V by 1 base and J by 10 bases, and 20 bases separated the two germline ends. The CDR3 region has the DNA TGTGCCAGCAGTTTATACACCGGCCACAGGGTCCGGGAGCAGTTCTTC. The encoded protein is CASSLYTGHRVREQFF.

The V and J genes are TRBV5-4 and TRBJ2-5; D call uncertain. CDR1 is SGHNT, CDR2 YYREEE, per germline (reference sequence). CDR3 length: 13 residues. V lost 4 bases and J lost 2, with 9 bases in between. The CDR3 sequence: CASSAEPQETQYF. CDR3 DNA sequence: TGTGCCAGCAGCGCGGAGCCACAAGAGACCCAGTACTTC. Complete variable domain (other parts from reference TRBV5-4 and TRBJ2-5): ETGVTQSPTHLIKTRGQQVTLRCSSQSGHNTVSWYQQALGQGPQFIFQYYREEENGRGNFPPRFSGLQFPNYSSELNVNALELDDSALYLCASSAEPQETQYFGPGTRLLVL.

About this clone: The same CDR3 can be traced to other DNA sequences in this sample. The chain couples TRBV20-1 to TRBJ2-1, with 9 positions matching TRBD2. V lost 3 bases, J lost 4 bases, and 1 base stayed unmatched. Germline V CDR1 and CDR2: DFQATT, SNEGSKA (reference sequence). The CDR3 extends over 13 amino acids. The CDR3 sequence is CSASSGGYNEQFF. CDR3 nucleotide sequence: TGCAGTGCTAGTAGCGGGGGATACAATGAGCAGTTCTTC.

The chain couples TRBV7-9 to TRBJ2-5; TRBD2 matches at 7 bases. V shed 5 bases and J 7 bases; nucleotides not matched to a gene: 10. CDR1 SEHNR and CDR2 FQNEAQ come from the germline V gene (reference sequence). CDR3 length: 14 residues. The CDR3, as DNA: TGTGCCAGCAGCCTCGCGGGAGCCCAGGGGACCCAGTACTTC. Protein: CASSLAGAQGTQYF.

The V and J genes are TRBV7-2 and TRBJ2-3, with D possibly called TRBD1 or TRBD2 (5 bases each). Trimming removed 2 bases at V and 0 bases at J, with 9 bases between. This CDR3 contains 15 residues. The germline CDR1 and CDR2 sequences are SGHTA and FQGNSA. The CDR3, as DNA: TGTGCCAGCAGCTTACTCGGGGCTAGCACAGATACGCAGTATTTT. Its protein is CASSLLGASTDTQYF.

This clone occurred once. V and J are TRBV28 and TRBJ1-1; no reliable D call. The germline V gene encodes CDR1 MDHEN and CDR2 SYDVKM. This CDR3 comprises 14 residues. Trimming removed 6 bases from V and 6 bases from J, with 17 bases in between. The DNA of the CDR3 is TGTGCCAGCAGCCCCTTAAGGAGGTTCCCTGAAGCTTTCTTT. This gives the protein CASSPLRRFPEAFF. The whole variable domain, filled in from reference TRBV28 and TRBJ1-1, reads DVKVTQSSRYLVKRTGEKVFLECVQDMDHENMFWYRQDPGLGLRLIYFSYDVKMKEKGDIPEGYSVSREKKERFSLILESASTNQTSMYLCASSPLRRFPEAFFGQGTRLTVV.

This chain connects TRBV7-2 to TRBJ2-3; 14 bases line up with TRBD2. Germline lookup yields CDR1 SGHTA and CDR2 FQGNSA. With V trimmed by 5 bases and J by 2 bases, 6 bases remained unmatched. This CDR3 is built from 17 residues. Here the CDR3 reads CASSPRLAGGNTDTQYF. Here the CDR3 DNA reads TGTGCCAGCAGCCCCAGACTAGCGGGAGGGAACACAGATACGCAGTATTTT.

The CDR3 nucleotides read TGTGCCTGGACCCCGAGGCGCCTAGCGATTAGCACAGATACGCAGTATTTT. It translates to CAWTPRRLAISTDTQYF. The chain employs TRBV30 and TRBJ2-3, with D maybe TRBD2 (6 bases). This CDR3 comprises 17 residues. Looked up from germline, CDR1 is GTSNPN and CDR2 is SVGIG (reference sequence). V was pared by 4 bases and J by 0 bases, with 20 bases between.